Detailed here is one T cell receptor (beta chain). The data were obtained in a study of human T cells and chemical hapten exposure. Germline loops: CDR1 LGHNA, CDR2 YSLEER. The V segment lost 0 bases and the J segment 9 bases; nucleotides outside the gene matches: 3. The CDR3 totals 14 residues. Time point in this sample: pre-sensitization, week 0. Described treatment: therapeutic diphenylcyclopropenone sensitization with weekly scalp DPC. TCRdb re-called the RACE reads with MiXCR, one entry per CDR3 protein. The sample shows more than 300,000 distinct CDR3 sequences, 4.5% to 5.5% of them seen only once.

Sequencing used whole blood, obtained in connection with sensitization to the hapten diphenylcyclopropenone (DPC). The V call is TRBV4-3, the J call TRBJ2-1; TRBD2 matches at 9 bases. The sequence was collected from a woman in her fifties or sixties with alopecia areata. Some clones in this sample may be carry-over from other donors' samples. CDR3 in DNA: TGCGCCAGCAGCCAAGATGGGACTAGCCGTGAGCAGTTCTTC. This gives the protein CASSQDGTSREQFF.